Presented here are 23 T cell receptor beta chains from one specimen sequenced in a study of cytomegalovirus exposure and HLA in healthy donors. Researchers ran the PCR with 60 Vbeta and 13 Jbeta primers. Only in-frame clones appear in the TCRdb table, and some are missing; sequencing was by immunoSEQ multiplex PCR. The table has 150,000 to 160,000 clones, over 75% seen once. The sample was PBMCs. The receptors originated from a woman aged 40 to 49 in good health and CMV-seropositive.

This chain joins TRBV5-1 and TRBJ1-1, with D possibly TRBD1 on 6 matching bases. V lost 7 bases to trimming and J lost 1 base, with 14 bases between them. The germline V gene has CDR1 SGHRS and CDR2 YFSETQ. The CDR3 extends over 14 amino acids. The CDR3 nucleotides are TGCGCCAGCTCCAACGGACAGCCGAACACTGAAGCTTTCTTT. Protein sequence: CASSNGQPNTEAFF. The full variable domain, completed using reference TRBV5-1 and TRBJ1-1, is KAGVTQTPRYLIKTRGQQVTLSCSPISGHRSVSWYQQTPGQGLQFLFEYFSETQRNKGNFPGRFSGRQFSNSRSEMNVSTLELGDSALYLCASSNGQPNTEAFFGQGTRLTVV.

The V and J genes are TRBV19 and TRBJ2-1; no reliable D call. This CDR3 contains 13 residues. The germline gives CDR1 LNHDA, CDR2 SQIVND (reference sequence). The V gene lost 2 bases and the J gene lost 8 bases, with 10 bases spanning the gap. The chain's CDR3 is CASSIKPPHEQFF. The CDR3 DNA follows: TGTGCCAGTAGTATAAAGCCACCCCATGAGCAGTTCTTC.

This clone showed up just a few times. The CDR3: CASSGQLNTEAFF. CDR3 DNA: TGTGCCAGCAGCGGACAACTAAACACTGAAGCTTTCTTT. The J gene is TRBJ1-1, the V gene TRBV7-2; D possibly corresponds to TRBD1 (5 bases). The CDR3 spans 13 residues. V was cut by 5 bases and J by 2 bases, with 9 bases left in between. From germline, CDR1 is SGHTA and CDR2 FQGNSA.

V is TRBV5-4 and J is TRBJ2-2, with a tentative D call TRBD2 (5 bases). Trimming took off 0 bases at V and 3 bases at J, with 9 bases between the two ends. The germline gives CDR1 SGHNT, CDR2 YYREEE (reference sequence). The CDR3 extends over 15 amino acids. CDR3 in amino acids: CASSLGGSDTGELFF. The CDR3 bases are TGTGCCAGCAGCTTGGGAGGGTCGGACACCGGGGAGCTGTTTTTT.

The genes are TRBV5-1 and TRBJ2-2, with 7 bases matching TRBD1. Germline lookup yields CDR1 SGHRS and CDR2 YFSETQ. The CDR3 consists of 14 residues. The trim removed 2 bases at V and 5 bases at J, leaving 3 bases unmatched. The CDR3: CASSFRQGTGELFF. CDR3 nucleotides: TGCGCCAGCAGCTTCAGACAGGGAACCGGGGAGCTGTTTTTT.

Only a few counts were recorded for this clone. The CDR3, as DNA: TGCGCCAGCAGTGTAGGAGTTAATCAGCCCCAGCATTTT. This codes for CASSVGVNQPQHF. The chain is built from TRBV10-2 and TRBJ1-5; D gene ambiguous. Germline loops: CDR1 WSHSY, CDR2 SAAADI. This CDR3 has 13 residues. Trimming took off 4 bases at V and 4 bases at J, with 8 bases between the two ends.

The chain joins TRBV19 to TRBJ1-2; D possibly corresponds to TRBD1 (5 bases). V was trimmed by 10 bases and J by 1 base, leaving 16 bases between them. The CDR3 is 14 amino acids. CDR1 is LNHDA and CDR2 is SQIVND in the germline V gene (reference sequence). The CDR3 is CATRQNLNNYGYTF. Written as DNA, the CDR3 is TGTGCCACCAGACAGAACCTTAATAACTATGGCTACACCTTC.

V and J are TRBV12-2 and TRBJ2-7; TRBD2, as called in the table, went unchecked against the DNA. TRBV12-2 is assigned pseudogene status. The CDR3 runs 16 residues. The CDR3 reads CASRLAVAEPAYEQYF. The CDR3 DNA follows: TGTGCAAGTCGCTTAGCGGTAGCGGAACCGGCCTACGAGCAGTACTTC.

The chain is built from TRBV27 and TRBJ1-2; TRBD1 matches at 8 bases. Losses at the gene ends were 2 bases for V and 4 bases for J; bases not matched to a gene: 6. CDR1 and CDR2 from the germline V gene are MNHEY and SMNVEV (reference sequence). CDR3 length: 15 amino acids. The CDR3: CASSLSGQGIYGYTF. In DNA, the CDR3 is TGTGCCAGCAGTTTAAGCGGACAGGGAATCTATGGCTACACCTTC.

This chain links TRBV19 with TRBJ2-3; 10 nucleotides match TRBD1. Germline V gene sequence: CDR1 LNHDA, CDR2 SQIVND (reference sequence). With 7 bases clipped from V and 4 bases from J, the junction kept 5 bases outside the gene matches. This CDR3 region has 14 residues. The CDR3 spells CASKGTGVSDTQYF. The CDR3 DNA sequence: TGTGCCAGTAAGGGGACAGGGGTATCAGATACGCAGTATTTT.

V and J are TRBV2 and TRBJ1-1; a possible D gene is TRBD1 (6 bases). This CDR3 comprises 15 residues. Looked up from germline, CDR1 is SNHLY and CDR2 is FYNNEI. Trimming took off 4 bases at V and 1 base at J, with 13 bases between the two ends. The DNA of the CDR3 is TGTGCCAGCAGTGTTTCAGGGACAAGGAACACTGAAGCTTTCTTT. This translates into CASSVSGTRNTEAFF.

This clone was observed a single time. The junction differs from germline at one of its ends, possibly a read error. This rearrangement joins TRBV5-4 to TRBJ2-5; 10 positions match TRBD2. The germline V gene has CDR1 SGHNT and CDR2 YYREEE (reference sequence). The CDR3 length is 13 residues. The CDR3 DNA reads TGTGCCAGCAGCTTGTACGAAGGCCTAGCGGGAGACTTC. This translates into CASSLYEGLAGDF.

The rearrangement uses TRBV18 and TRBJ2-7; perhaps TRBD2 as D (5 bases). V was cut by 0 bases and J by 7 bases, with 10 bases left in between. The CDR3 loop spans 13 amino acids. Looked up from germline, CDR1 is KGHSH and CDR2 is LQKENI. The CDR3 spells CASSPPVTGEQYF. The CDR3 DNA follows: TGTGCCAGCTCACCACCGGTGACGGGGGAGCAGTACTTC.

The J gene is TRBJ2-7, the V gene TRBV30; D is perhaps TRBD2 (6 bases). Germline values: CDR1 GTSNPN, CDR2 SVGIG (reference sequence). V dropped 1 base and J dropped 0 bases, with 16 bases sitting between them. The length of the CDR3 is 16 residues. CDR3: CAWSGGVEGISYEQYF. The CDR3 DNA is TGTGCCTGGAGTGGCGGGGTGGAGGGAATCTCCTACGAGCAGTACTTC.

V is TRBV27 and J is TRBJ1-3; perhaps TRBD1 as D (6 bases). Germline lookup yields CDR1 MNHEY and CDR2 SMNVEV (reference sequence). Trimming removed 5 bases at V and 4 bases at J, with 18 bases between. The CDR3 runs to 16 residues. The CDR3 sequence is CASSAWGGAGGNTIYF. CDR3 bases: TGTGCCAGCAGTGCCTGGGGGGGGGCTGGGGGAAACACCATATATTTT.

This chain joins TRBV5-1 and TRBJ2-7; D gene uncertain. The CDR3 is 15 amino acids. Germline CDR1 and CDR2: SGHRS and YFSETQ. V lost 4 bases and J lost 0, with 14 bases in between. CDR3 sequence (DNA): TGCGCCAGCAGCCAAAATATTGACTCCTCCTACGAGCAGTACTTC. Its protein product is CASSQNIDSSYEQYF.

The gene calls are TRBV28 and TRBJ2-2; a possible D gene is TRBD2 (5 bases). Germline V CDR1 and CDR2: MDHEN, SYDVKM. The CDR3 is 14 amino acids. V lost 2 bases and J lost 5, with 9 bases in between. In DNA form, the CDR3 reads TGTGCCAGCAGTTTACGAGGGAAGACCGGGGAGCTGTTTTTT. It encodes CASSLRGKTGELFF.

The chain is built from TRBV19 and TRBJ2-1; 9 nucleotides agree with TRBD1. In germline, CDR1 is LNHDA, CDR2 SQIVND (reference sequence). V dropped 7 bases and J dropped 3; count of bases not matched to a gene: 7. The length of the CDR3 is 15 residues. In DNA, the CDR3 is TGTGCCAGTACCCTGGGACAGGGTGGCTACAATGAGCAGTTCTTC. Residues: CASTLGQGGYNEQFF.

The chain has TRBV27 and TRBJ2-7, with TRBD2 matching 7 bases. After removal of 4 bases from V and 1 base from J, the junction contained 4 bases not matched to a gene. From germline, CDR1 is MNHEY and CDR2 SMNVEV (reference sequence). The CDR3 runs to 14 residues. CDR3: CASSSLAVSYEQYF. CDR3 sequence (DNA): TGTGCCAGCAGTTCCCTAGCGGTTTCCTACGAGCAGTACTTC.

In its sample, this clone was seen many times. The chain joins TRBV19 to TRBJ2-6; 7 nucleotides align to TRBD2. The ends lost 2 bases at V and 0 bases at J; junction bases unmatched: 7. CDR3 length: 18 residues. Germline V gives CDR1 LNHDA, CDR2 SQIVND (reference sequence). CDR3 protein: CASSIPLAAGSGANVLTF. The CDR3 nucleotides read TGTGCCAGTAGTATACCTCTAGCGGCAGGCTCTGGGGCCAACGTCCTGACTTTC.

The gene calls are TRBV9 and TRBJ1-1; 7 bases match TRBD1. In germline, CDR1 is SGDLS, CDR2 YYNGEE. The CDR3 is 15 residues long. V lost 4 bases, J lost 1 base, and 7 bases stayed unmatched. CDR3 coding DNA: TGTGCCAGCAGCCCGAAGACAGGGACGAACACTGAAGCTTTCTTT. Its translation is CASSPKTGTNTEAFF.

This clone is medium-sized in the sample. V gene TRBV5-5 combines with J gene TRBJ1-4; 7 bases align to TRBD1. From germline, CDR1 is SGHKS and CDR2 YYEKEE (reference sequence). V lost 5 bases, J lost 8 bases, and 9 bases stayed unmatched. The CDR3 length is 14 residues. For the CDR3, the DNA is TGTGCCAGCAGTCCGCAGGGGGAAGTGGAAAAACTGTTTTTT. Residues: CASSPQGEVEKLFF.

The V call is TRBV11-2, the J call TRBJ2-7; no clear D gene. The CDR3 totals 11 residues. The germline V gene encodes CDR1 SGHAT and CDR2 FQNNGV. Trimming stripped 5 bases from V and 0 bases from J, with 2 bases between. The CDR3 DNA follows: TGTGCCAGCAGCCACTCCTACGAGCAGTACTTC. It specifies CASSHSYEQYF.